This T cell receptor beta chain derives from a study of immune evolution from preneoplasia to lung adenocarcinoma. Study outcomes and limitations: Later-stage lesions seemingly showed higher T cell density and diversity than normal lung. Top clone share appeared to fall from AAH through AIS, MIA, adenocarcinoma.

As regards this clone: Its target is unknown.

The CDR3 contains 13 residues. V trimming: 6 bases; J trimming: 5 bases; junction bases outside the gene matches: 5. The germline CDR1 and CDR2 sequences are LNHDA and SQIVND (reference sequence). Method: immunoSEQ multiplex PCR; TCRdb's copy keeps in-frame clones and lacks some. The sample contains several thousand clones, roughly 84% of which appear only once. Between about 2014 and 2018, patients underwent resection in Japan or China. Each case's diagnosis was confirmed by two pathologists on H&E. This receptor was obtained from a person aged 50-75 years with lung adenocarcinoma. Sequenced material: FFPE normal lung tissue adjacent to the tumor. The chain couples TRBV19 to TRBJ2-5; TRBD1 matches at 8 bases. DNA for the CDR3: TGTGCCAGTAGACAAGGACAGGGCGAGACCCAGTACTTC. Protein product: CASRQGQGETQYF.